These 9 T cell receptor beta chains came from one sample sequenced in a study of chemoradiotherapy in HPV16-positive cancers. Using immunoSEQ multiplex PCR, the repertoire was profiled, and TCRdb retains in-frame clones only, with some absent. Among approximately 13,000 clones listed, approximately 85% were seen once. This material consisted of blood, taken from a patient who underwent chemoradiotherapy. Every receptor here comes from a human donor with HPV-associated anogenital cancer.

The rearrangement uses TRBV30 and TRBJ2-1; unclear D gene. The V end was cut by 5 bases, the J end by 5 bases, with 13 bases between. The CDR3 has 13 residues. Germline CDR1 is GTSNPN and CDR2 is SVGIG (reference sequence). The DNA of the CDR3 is TGTGCCTGGGGAGACACGTTAAACAATGAGCAGTTCTTC. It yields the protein CAWGDTLNNEQFF. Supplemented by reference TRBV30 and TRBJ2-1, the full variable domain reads SQTIHQWPATLVQPVGSPLSLECTVEGTSNPNLYWYRQAAGRGLQLLFYSVGIGQISSEVPQNLSASRPQDRQFILSSKKLLLSDSGFYLCAWGDTLNNEQFFGPGTRLTVL.

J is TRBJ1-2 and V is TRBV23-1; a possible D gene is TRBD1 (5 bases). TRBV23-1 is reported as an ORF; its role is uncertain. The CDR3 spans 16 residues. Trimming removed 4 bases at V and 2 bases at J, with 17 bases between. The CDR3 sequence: CASSRTLKTENYGYTF. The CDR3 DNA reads TGCGCCAGCAGTCGGACCCTGAAGACAGAGAACTATGGCTACACCTTC.

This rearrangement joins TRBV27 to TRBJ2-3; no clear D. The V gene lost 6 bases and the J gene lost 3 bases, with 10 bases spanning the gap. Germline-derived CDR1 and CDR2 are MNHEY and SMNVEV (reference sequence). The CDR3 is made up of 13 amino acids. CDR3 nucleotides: TGTGCCAGCAGGATGGACGCTACAGATACGCAGTATTTT. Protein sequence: CASRMDATDTQYF.

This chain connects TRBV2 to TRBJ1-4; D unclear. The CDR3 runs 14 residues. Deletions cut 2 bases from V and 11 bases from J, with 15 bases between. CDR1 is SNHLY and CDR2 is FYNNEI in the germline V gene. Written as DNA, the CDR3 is TGTGCCAGCAGTGAACCGGGTAGGGCTGGTAAACTGTTTTTT. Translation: CASSEPGRAGKLFF.

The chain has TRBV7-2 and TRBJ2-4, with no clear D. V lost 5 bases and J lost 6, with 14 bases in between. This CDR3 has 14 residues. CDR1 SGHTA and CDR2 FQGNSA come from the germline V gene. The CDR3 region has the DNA TGTGCCAGCAGCCCTCGGCCCGGTGGAAACATTCAGTACTTC. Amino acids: CASSPRPGGNIQYF. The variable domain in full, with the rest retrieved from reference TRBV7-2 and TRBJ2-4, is GAGVSQSPSNKVTEKGKDVELRCDPISGHTALYWYRQSLGQGLEFLIYFQGNSAPDKSGLPSDRFSAERTGGSVSTLTIQRTQQEDSAVYLCASSPRPGGNIQYFGAGTRLSVL.

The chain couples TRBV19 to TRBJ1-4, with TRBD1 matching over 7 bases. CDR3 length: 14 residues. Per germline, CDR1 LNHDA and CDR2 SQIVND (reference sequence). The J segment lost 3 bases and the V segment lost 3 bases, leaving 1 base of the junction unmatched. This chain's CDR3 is CASSIGTANEKLFF. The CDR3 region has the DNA TGTGCCAGTAGTATCGGGACAGCTAATGAAAAACTGTTTTTT.

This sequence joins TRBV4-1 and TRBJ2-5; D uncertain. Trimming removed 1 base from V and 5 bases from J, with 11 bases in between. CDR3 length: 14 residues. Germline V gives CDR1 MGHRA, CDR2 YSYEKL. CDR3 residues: CASSQGDSRETQYF. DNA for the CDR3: TGCGCCAGCAGCCAAGGTGACTCGAGGGAGACCCAGTACTTC.

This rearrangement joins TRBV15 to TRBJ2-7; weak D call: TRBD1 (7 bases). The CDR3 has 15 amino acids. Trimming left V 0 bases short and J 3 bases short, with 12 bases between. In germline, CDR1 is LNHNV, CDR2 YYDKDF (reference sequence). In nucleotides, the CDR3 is TGTGCCACCAGCAGAGATAACAGGGGACTCTACGAGCAGTACTTC. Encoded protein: CATSRDNRGLYEQYF. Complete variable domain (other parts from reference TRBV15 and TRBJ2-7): DAMVIQNPRYQVTQFGKPVTLSCSQTLNHNVMYWYQQKSSQAPKLLFHYYDKDFNNEADTPDNFQSRRPNTSFCFLDIRSPGLGDTAMYLCATSRDNRGLYEQYFGPGTRLTVT.

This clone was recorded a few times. The CDR3 coding sequence is TGCAGTGCTAGAGATAAGGGTGGCTACACCTTC. Translated: CSARDKGGYTF. V gene TRBV20-1 combines with J gene TRBJ1-2; D uncertain. This CDR3 has 11 residues. The germline V gene encodes CDR1 DFQATT and CDR2 SNEGSKA (reference sequence). Trimming took off 0 bases at V and 7 bases at J, with 6 bases between the two ends.